What follows describes a single T cell receptor beta chain. The CDR3 end falls 3 residues outside the read, so it is completed with the germline J gene. Prevalent HPV16 infections were excluded; only incident single HPV16 infections included. The data were produced by immunoSEQ multiplex PCR, yet TCRdb's version contains in-frame clones alone and is incomplete. The sample has roughly 24,000 clones, and its top ten clones hold 4.5% to 5%. This sample was taken from a study of T cells in women clearing cervical HPV infection. Germline CDR1 and CDR2: MNHNS and SASEGT. The CDR3 has 15 amino acids. The receptor's source is a woman aged 18-70 years with a cervical HPV16 infection that either progressed to CIN3+ or cleared (not recorded which). The chain joins TRBV6-1 to TRBJ2-3, with 8 bases matching TRBD1. Sequencing input: blood buffy coat. The CDR3 bases that were read are TGTGCCAGCAGTGTCTGGACAGGGAATGAGCAGCCG. Residues: CASSVWTGNEQP. The full CDR3 protein is CASSVWTGNEQPQYF.